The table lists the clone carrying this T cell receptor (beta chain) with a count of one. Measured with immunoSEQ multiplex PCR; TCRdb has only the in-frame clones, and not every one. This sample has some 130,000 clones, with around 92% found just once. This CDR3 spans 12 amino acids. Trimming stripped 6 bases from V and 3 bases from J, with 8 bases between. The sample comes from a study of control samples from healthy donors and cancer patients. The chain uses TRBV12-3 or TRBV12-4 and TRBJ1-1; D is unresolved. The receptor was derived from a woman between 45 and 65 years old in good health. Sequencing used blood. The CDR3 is CASSSVYTEAFF. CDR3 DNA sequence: TGTGCCAGCAGCTCGGTCTACACTGAAGCTTTCTTT.